One sample yielded the 29 T cell receptor beta chains listed below, sequenced in a study of early T cells in non-severe SARS-CoV-2 infection. TCRdb called the 5' RACE reads again in MiXCR, with one record for every CDR3 protein. The sample yields fewer than 35,000 distinct CDR3 sequences, 5.7% seen once. Sequencing used whole blood. These receptor sequences come from an adult who was a healthcare worker with PCR-confirmed SARS-CoV-2 infection or an uninfected control (not recorded which).

The sample holds many counts of this clonotype. V gene TRBV28 combines with J gene TRBJ2-3; D gene unclear. Germline CDR1 is MDHEN and CDR2 is SYDVKM. This CDR3 has 12 residues. Trimming shortened V by 4 bases and J by 2 bases, and 4 bases separated the two germline ends. This chain's CDR3 is CASSYSTDTQYF. For the CDR3, the DNA is TGTGCCAGCAGTTACTCCACAGATACGCAGTATTTT. The entire variable domain, with the rest obtained from reference TRBV28 and TRBJ2-3, is as follows: DVKVTQSSRYLVKRTGEKVFLECVQDMDHENMFWYRQDPGLGLRLIYFSYDVKMKEKGDIPEGYSVSREKKERFSLILESASTNQTSMYLCASSYSTDTQYFGPGTRLTVL.

This clonotype was observed many times. The rearrangement joins TRBV11-2 to TRBJ1-1; TRBD1 might be the D (6 bases). The CDR3 is made up of 15 amino acids. The germline gives CDR1 SGHAT, CDR2 FQNNGV. Between the trimmed V and J ends, which lost 6 bases and 8 bases, there was a span of 22 bases. In DNA, the CDR3 is TGTGCCAGCAGTTCTAACATACAAGGGGGAAGCGAAGCTTTCTTT. Translating it yields CASSSNIQGGSEAFF.

This clonotype was observed a few times. The chain is built from TRBV6-2 or TRBV6-3 and TRBJ2-1; TRBD2 agrees at 11 bases. Germline CDR1 and CDR2: MNHEY and SVGEGT. This CDR3 spans 16 amino acids. After removal of 0 bases from V and 2 bases from J, the junction contained 0 bases not matched to a gene. The CDR3 protein is CASSYSSGRAYNEQFF. For the CDR3, the DNA is TGTGCCAGCAGTTACTCTAGCGGGAGGGCCTACAATGAGCAGTTCTTC.

This clonotype was counted at least ten times. The chain recombines TRBV20-1 with TRBJ2-1; 14 bases match TRBD2. The CDR3 has 15 residues. V trimming: 3 bases; J trimming: 7 bases; junction bases outside the gene matches: 5. Germline V gene data show CDR1 as DFQATT and CDR2 as SNEGSKA (reference sequence). The CDR3 region is CSARTSGRARNEQFF. CDR3 bases: TGCAGTGCTAGGACTAGCGGGAGGGCCAGGAATGAGCAGTTCTTC.

The V and J genes are TRBV7-9 and TRBJ2-7; 9 bases are a match to TRBD2. The CDR3 length is 14 residues. Per the germline V gene, CDR1 is SEHNR and CDR2 is FQNEAQ (reference sequence). Trimming cost V 1 base and J 6 bases; bases outside gene matches: 4. CDR3 amino acids: CASSLDSGSSEQYV. Written as DNA, the CDR3 is TGTGCCAGCAGCTTAGATAGCGGGAGCTCCGAGCAGTACGTC.

This clonotype appeared many times. The chain has TRBV7-8 and TRBJ2-1; 11 bases map to TRBD2. Germline CDR1 and CDR2: SGHVS and FQNEAQ. The V segment lost 2 bases and the J segment 10 bases; nucleotides outside the gene matches: 7. The CDR3 totals 15 residues. The CDR3 nucleotides are TGTGCCAGCAGCTTAACAGTCCTAGCGGGAGGCGAGCAGTTCTTC. Protein sequence: CASSLTVLAGGEQFF.

The chain employs TRBV7-2 and TRBJ1-5; no clear D gene. The V end lost 2 bases, the J end lost 4 bases, and 12 bases lay between the germline ends. The germline V gene encodes CDR1 SGHTA and CDR2 FQGNSA. This CDR3 spans 15 amino acids. CDR3 in amino acids: CASSLRRVTNQPQHF. The CDR3, as DNA: TGTGCCAGCAGCTTACGTAGGGTAACAAATCAGCCCCAGCATTTT.

This clonotype has a count of ten or more. The chain has TRBV20-1 and TRBJ2-5; D remains unclear. CDR1 DFQATT and CDR2 SNEGSKA come from the germline V gene (reference sequence). The CDR3 is made up of 13 amino acids. Trimming removed 6 bases from V and 5 bases from J, with 16 bases in between. The CDR3 coding sequence is TGCAGTGCAGAGAGTGGAAATCAGGAGACCCAGTACTTC. Its translation is CSAESGNQETQYF.

This clonotype has at least ten counts. The V and J genes are TRBV29-1 and TRBJ1-2; possible D gene TRBD1, 5 bases. CDR3 length: 12 amino acids. In germline, CDR1 is SQVTM, CDR2 ANQGSEA. The germline V and J ends were trimmed by 4 bases and 6 bases, with 12 bases remaining between them. The CDR3 region is CSVVRRGDGYTF. The CDR3 DNA reads TGCAGCGTTGTTAGGCGGGGGGATGGCTACACCTTC.

The chain links TRBV7-2 to TRBJ2-2; no reliable D call. This CDR3 is built from 15 residues. V gave up 2 bases and J gave up 2 bases, with 9 bases separating them. CDR1 is SGHTA, CDR2 FQGNSA, per germline. The CDR3: CASSLRGDNTGELFF. Written as DNA, the CDR3 is TGTGCCAGCAGCTTACGTGGGGATAACACCGGGGAGCTGTTTTTT.

In this sample, this clonotype turned up a few times. The CDR3 is CASSSRDRASYEQYF. Here the CDR3 DNA reads TGTGCCAGCAGTTCCCGGGACAGGGCCTCCTACGAGCAGTACTTC. The chain uses TRBV6-1 and TRBJ2-7; TRBD1 agrees at 9 bases. With 5 bases clipped from V and 0 bases from J, the junction kept 5 bases outside the gene matches. Per germline, CDR1 MNHNS and CDR2 SASEGT. CDR3 length: 15 residues.

This clonotype was counted many times. The J gene is TRBJ2-5, the V gene TRBV7-8; D uncertain. Germline loops: CDR1 SGHVS, CDR2 FQNEAQ. The CDR3 consists of 12 residues. The V end was cut by 5 bases, the J end by 4 bases, with 8 bases between. The CDR3 loop reads CASSKSRETQYF. CDR3 coding DNA: TGTGCCAGCAGCAAATCGAGAGAGACCCAGTACTTC.

This clonotype was counted many times. The V gene is TRBV7-9, the J gene TRBJ1-1; D call uncertain. The CDR3 contains 12 residues. Germline loops: CDR1 SEHNR, CDR2 FQNEAQ (reference sequence). The V gene lost 6 bases and the J gene lost 6 bases, with 11 bases spanning the gap. The CDR3 protein is CASSHVSAEAFF. The CDR3 coding sequence is TGTGCCAGCAGTCATGTATCAGCTGAAGCTTTCTTT.

This CDR3 reads CASSQAPRGGMNTEAFF. The CDR3 bases are TGCGCCAGCAGCCAAGCTCCCAGGGGAGGGATGAACACTGAAGCTTTCTTT. The V call is TRBV4-3, the J call TRBJ1-1; D possibly corresponds to TRBD1 (6 bases). V shed 1 base and J shed 0 bases, with 15 bases lying between them. This CDR3 spans 17 amino acids. Germline V gene sequence: CDR1 LGHNA, CDR2 YSLEER.

This clonotype was picked up a small number of times. The V gene is TRBV3-1, the J gene TRBJ2-7; no clear D. With 11 bases removed from V and 0 bases from J, the gap between germline ends came to 14 bases. The CDR3 sequence is 13 residues long. Per germline, CDR1 LGHDT and CDR2 YNNKEL (reference sequence). The CDR3 DNA sequence: TGTGCCGCTGCCGCCCCCAGCTCCTACGAGCAGTACTTC. Amino acids: CAAAAPSSYEQYF.

The sample holds many counts of this clonotype. The chain employs TRBV6-1 and TRBJ2-1; D is ambiguous. CDR1 is MNHNS, CDR2 SASEGT, per germline. This CDR3 has 13 residues. The ends were cut back, 8 bases at V and 5 bases at J, with 13 bases in the middle. The DNA for the CDR3 is TGTGCCAGCCGCGAAGTGGGGAACAATGAGCAGTTCTTC. Protein: CASREVGNNEQFF.

The chain joins TRBV7-8 to TRBJ2-3; D remains ambiguous. Trimming removed 5 bases at V and 2 bases at J, with 5 bases between. CDR3 length: 12 residues. Germline loops: CDR1 SGHVS, CDR2 FQNEAQ. The CDR3 region has the DNA TGTGCCAGCAGCATCACCACAGATACGCAGTATTTT. The encoded protein is CASSITTDTQYF.

This clonotype occurred many times. This chain connects TRBV6-2 or TRBV6-3 to TRBJ2-7; the match to TRBD1 covers 8 bases. CDR1 is MNHEY, CDR2 SVGEGT, per germline. There are 15 residues in the CDR3. The V segment lost 2 bases and the J segment 5 bases; nucleotides outside the gene matches: 8. The CDR3 loop is CASSYGQGGANEQYV. The CDR3, as DNA: TGTGCCAGCAGTTACGGACAGGGAGGTGCGAACGAGCAGTACGTC.

This clonotype came up many times. The chain links TRBV6-5 to TRBJ1-1; D perhaps matches TRBD1 (5 bases). The length of the CDR3 is 16 residues. Germline values: CDR1 MNHEY, CDR2 SVGAGI. V was pared by 0 bases and J by 1 base, with 12 bases between. The CDR3 protein is CASSYSRGVANTEAFF. The CDR3 DNA reads as TGTGCCAGCAGTTACTCAAGAGGGGTCGCGAACACTGAAGCTTTCTTT.

This clonotype was counted between two and nine times. The chain joins TRBV6-5 to TRBJ1-1; D unclear. This CDR3 is built from 15 residues. The germline V gene encodes CDR1 MNHEY and CDR2 SVGAGI. The V and J ends lost 0 bases and 6 bases respectively, with 14 bases between them. The CDR3 sequence is CASSYSRPPTSEAFF. The CDR3 region has the DNA TGTGCCAGCAGTTACTCGAGGCCTCCTACATCTGAAGCTTTCTTT.

Points on this clonotype: A much larger clonotype is one base distant, so this may be a read error. This sequence joins TRBV4-2 and TRBJ2-7; D might be TRBD2 (6 bases). The germline gives CDR1 LGHNA, CDR2 YNFKEQ. This CDR3 contains 13 residues. With 8 bases removed from V and 6 bases from J, the gap between germline ends came to 17 bases. The CDR3 nucleotides are TGTGCCAGCGAAGCAACGGGAGAAGGCGAGCAGTACTTC. This translates into CASEATGEGEQYF.

This clonotype came up many times. The rearrangement joins TRBV12-3 or TRBV12-4 to TRBJ1-6; D not certain. The length of the CDR3 is 18 residues. The ends were cut back, 5 bases at V and 0 bases at J, with 17 bases in the middle. CDR3 sequence: CASSRSGLGSSYNSPLHF. The CDR3 nucleotides are TGTGCCAGCAGTCGAAGTGGACTCGGTAGCTCCTATAATTCACCCCTCCACTTT.

This chain joins TRBV6-6 and TRBJ1-1, with D maybe TRBD1 (5 bases). V lost 7 bases and J lost 1, with 13 bases in between. Germline CDR1 and CDR2: MNHNY and SVGAGI (reference sequence). This CDR3 comprises 14 residues. The CDR3 protein is CASIRWDSNTEAFF. The CDR3 DNA reads TGTGCCAGCATCCGTTGGGACTCGAACACTGAAGCTTTCTTT.

About this clonotype: Possible read error: a much larger clone is one base away. This chain connects TRBV15 to TRBJ1-5; D remains unclear. The CDR3 spans 15 residues. V lost 0 bases and J 3 bases, leaving 9 bases between the germline ends. Germline V gene lookup returns CDR1 LNHNV and CDR2 YYDKDF (reference sequence). CDR3 loop: CATSREAKDNQPQHF. The CDR3 DNA reads as TGTGCCACCAGCAGAGAAGCGAAGGACAATCAGCCCCAGCATTTT.

This clonotype came up many times. The CDR3 DNA is TGCGCCAGCAGCCAAGATTGGAGACGGCAAGAGACCCAGTACTTC. It encodes CASSQDWRRQETQYF. The chain has TRBV4-3 and TRBJ2-5; no clear D gene. CDR1 and CDR2 from the germline V gene are LGHNA and YSLEER. The CDR3 runs to 15 residues. V was clipped by 0 bases and J by 2 bases, with 10 bases between them.

The gene calls are TRBV30 and TRBJ1-2; the D gene is possibly TRBD1 (5 bases). With 1 base removed from V and 4 bases from J, the gap between germline ends came to 7 bases. This CDR3 region has 12 residues. Germline assignment: CDR1 GTSNPN and CDR2 SVGIG (reference sequence). CDR3 sequence reads: CAWSAGLYGYTF. CDR3 sequence (DNA): TGTGCCTGGAGTGCAGGGCTCTATGGCTACACCTTC.

This clonotype appeared many times. This chain links TRBV28 with TRBJ1-6; 7 bases align to TRBD1. The CDR3 contains 16 residues. The trim removed 5 bases at V and 4 bases at J, leaving 8 bases unmatched. The germline V gene has CDR1 MDHEN and CDR2 SYDVKM. The chain's CDR3 is CASSTDRELYNSPLHF. The CDR3 bases are TGTGCCAGCAGTACAGACAGGGAATTATATAATTCACCCCTCCACTTT.

For this clonotype: A much larger clonotype is one base distant, so this may be a read error. This chain links TRBV6-5 with TRBJ2-3; D unclear. Germline V CDR1 and CDR2: MNHEY, SVGAGI. The CDR3 covers 14 residues. V dropped 2 bases and J dropped 1 base, with 7 bases sitting between them. As DNA, the CDR3 is TGTGCCAGCAGTTACGTTTGGGGCACAGATACGCAGTATTTT. The encoded protein is CASSYVWGTDTQYF.

This clonotype was seen at least ten times. The genes are TRBV20-1 and TRBJ1-5; 8 nucleotides agree with TRBD1. With 6 bases clipped from V and 10 bases from J, the junction kept 11 bases outside the gene matches. In germline, CDR1 is DFQATT, CDR2 SNEGSKA (reference sequence). There are 13 residues in the CDR3. For the CDR3, the DNA is TGCAGTGCAGGGACAGGCCCGGGGGAACCCCAGCATTTT. Amino acid sequence: CSAGTGPGEPQHF.